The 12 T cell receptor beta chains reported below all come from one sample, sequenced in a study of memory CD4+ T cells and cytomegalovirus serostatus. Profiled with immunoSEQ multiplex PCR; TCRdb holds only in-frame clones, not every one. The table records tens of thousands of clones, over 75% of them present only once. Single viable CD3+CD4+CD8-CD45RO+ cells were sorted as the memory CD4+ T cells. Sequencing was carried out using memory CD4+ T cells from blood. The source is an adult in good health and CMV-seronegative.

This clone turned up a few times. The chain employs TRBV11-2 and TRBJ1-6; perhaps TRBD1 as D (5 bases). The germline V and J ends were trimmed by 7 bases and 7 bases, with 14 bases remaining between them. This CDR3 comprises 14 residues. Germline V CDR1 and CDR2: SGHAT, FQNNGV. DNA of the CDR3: TGTGCCAGCACCAACAGGAAGGGGAATTCACCCCTCCACTTT. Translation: CASTNRKGNSPLHF.

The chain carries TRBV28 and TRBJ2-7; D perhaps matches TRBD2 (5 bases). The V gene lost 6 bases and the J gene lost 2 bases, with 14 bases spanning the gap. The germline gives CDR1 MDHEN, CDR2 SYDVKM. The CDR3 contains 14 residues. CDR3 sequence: CASRYRTSTYEQYF. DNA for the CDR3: TGTGCCAGCAGATATCGGACTTCTACCTACGAGCAGTACTTC.

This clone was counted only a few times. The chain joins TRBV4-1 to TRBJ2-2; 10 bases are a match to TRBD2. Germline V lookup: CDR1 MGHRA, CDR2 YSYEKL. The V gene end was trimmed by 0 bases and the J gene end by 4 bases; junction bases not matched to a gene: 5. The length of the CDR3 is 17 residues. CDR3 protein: CASSQDGLAGVTGELFF. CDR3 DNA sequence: TGCGCCAGCAGCCAAGATGGGCTAGCGGGAGTCACCGGGGAGCTGTTTTTT.

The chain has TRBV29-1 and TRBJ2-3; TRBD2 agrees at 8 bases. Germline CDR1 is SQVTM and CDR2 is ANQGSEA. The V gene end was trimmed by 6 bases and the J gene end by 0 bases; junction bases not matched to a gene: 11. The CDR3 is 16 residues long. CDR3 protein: CSVRAWLAGSTDTQYF. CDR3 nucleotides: TGCAGCGTCCGCGCCTGGCTAGCGGGCAGCACAGATACGCAGTATTTT.

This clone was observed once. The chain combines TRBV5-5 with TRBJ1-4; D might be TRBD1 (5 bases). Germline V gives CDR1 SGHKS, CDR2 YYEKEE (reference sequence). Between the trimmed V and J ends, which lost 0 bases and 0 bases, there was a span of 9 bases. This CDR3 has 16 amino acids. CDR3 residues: CASSLEGRTTNEKLFF. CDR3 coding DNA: TGTGCCAGCAGCTTGGAGGGGAGAACAACTAATGAAAAACTGTTTTTT.

The CDR3 loop reads CASSTPGTSGKETQYF. Here the CDR3 DNA reads TGTGCCAGTAGTACCCCCGGGACTAGCGGGAAAGAGACCCAGTACTTC. V and J are TRBV19 and TRBJ2-5, with 13 bases that match TRBD2. Germline CDR1 reads LNHDA; CDR2 reads SQIVND (reference sequence). CDR3 size: 16 residues. The V and J ends lost 4 bases and 3 bases, in that order; junction bases with no gene match: 5.

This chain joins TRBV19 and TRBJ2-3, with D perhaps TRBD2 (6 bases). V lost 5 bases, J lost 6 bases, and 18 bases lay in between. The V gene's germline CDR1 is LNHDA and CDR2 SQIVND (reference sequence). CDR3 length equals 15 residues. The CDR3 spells CASSVADSRADTQYF. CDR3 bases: TGTGCCAGTAGTGTAGCGGATTCCAGGGCGGATACGCAGTATTTT.

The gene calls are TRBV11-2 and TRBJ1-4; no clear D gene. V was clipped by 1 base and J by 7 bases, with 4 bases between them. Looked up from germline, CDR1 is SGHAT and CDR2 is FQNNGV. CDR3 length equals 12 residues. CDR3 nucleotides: TGTGCCAGCAGCTTAGCCGGTGAAAAACTGTTTTTT. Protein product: CASSLAGEKLFF.

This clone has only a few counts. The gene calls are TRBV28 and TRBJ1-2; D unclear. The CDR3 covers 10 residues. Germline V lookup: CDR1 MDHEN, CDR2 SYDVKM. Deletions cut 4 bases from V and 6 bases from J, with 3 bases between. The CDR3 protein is CASSYDGYTF. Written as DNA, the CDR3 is TGTGCCAGCAGTTATGATGGCTACACCTTC.

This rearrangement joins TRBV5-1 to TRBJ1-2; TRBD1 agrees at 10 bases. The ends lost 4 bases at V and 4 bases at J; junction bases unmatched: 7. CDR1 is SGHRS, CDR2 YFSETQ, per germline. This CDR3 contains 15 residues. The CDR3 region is CASSPGDRGSYGYTF. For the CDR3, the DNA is TGCGCCAGCAGCCCTGGGGACAGGGGCAGCTATGGCTACACCTTC.

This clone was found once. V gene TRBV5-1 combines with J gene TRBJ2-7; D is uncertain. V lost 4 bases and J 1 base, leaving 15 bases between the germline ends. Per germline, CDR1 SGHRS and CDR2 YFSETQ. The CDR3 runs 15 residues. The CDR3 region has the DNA TGCGCCAGCAGCGCAACACCGGACCAATCCTACGAGCAGTACTTC. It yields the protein CASSATPDQSYEQYF.

Here the CDR3 reads CASSSGPLSNYGYTF. The CDR3 DNA is TGTGCCAGCAGCTCGGGGCCGCTTAGTAACTATGGCTACACCTTC. The chain has TRBV14 and TRBJ1-2; D perhaps matches TRBD1 (5 bases). V was cut by 5 bases and J by 1 base, with 14 bases left in between. Germline lookup yields CDR1 SGHDN and CDR2 FVKESK. This CDR3 contains 15 residues.